The 23 T cell receptor beta chains below come from one sample, sequenced in a study of T cell responses to AZD1222 COVID-19 vaccine. Generated by immunoSEQ multiplex PCR, the TCRdb table keeps only in-frame clones and is missing some. The table records some 150,000 clones, 91% of them present only once. The sequencing used peripheral blood, collected on day 0 of AZD1222 vaccination. Receptors originate from an adult in good health.

In its sample, this clone was seen once. The chain combines TRBV27 with TRBJ2-2; D is uncertain. V lost 6 bases and J lost 0, with 14 bases in between. The CDR3 contains 16 residues. CDR1 is MNHEY, CDR2 SMNVEV, per germline (reference sequence). CDR3 residues: CASRPLGLANTGELFF. CDR3 in DNA: TGTGCCAGCAGACCTCTGGGTCTCGCGAACACCGGGGAGCTGTTTTTT.

The chain uses TRBV10-3 and TRBJ2-1, with 7 bases identical to TRBD2. From germline, CDR1 is ENHRY and CDR2 SYGVKD. This CDR3 spans 12 amino acids. J was trimmed by 10 bases and V by 2 bases; bases with no gene match: 2. CDR3: CAISEVLAEQFF. CDR3 sequence (DNA): TGTGCCATCAGTGAGGTACTAGCGGAGCAGTTCTTC.

About this clone itself: In the same sample, other DNA sequences code for this CDR3. DNA of the CDR3: TGTGCCAGCAGTTTGGGACTCAACACTGAAGCTTTCTTT. Translation gives CASSLGLNTEAFF. This chain uses TRBV28 with TRBJ1-1, with D maybe TRBD1 (5 bases). V shed 3 bases and J shed 2 bases, with 7 bases lying between them. The V gene's germline CDR1 is MDHEN and CDR2 SYDVKM. CDR3 size: 13 residues.

J is TRBJ2-6 and V is TRBV5-6; D is unclear. The CDR3 length is 15 residues. The germline V and J ends were trimmed by 5 bases and 4 bases, with 13 bases remaining between them. Germline CDR1 SGHDT, CDR2 YYEEEE. The CDR3 sequence is CASRTTGLGANVLTF. As DNA, the CDR3 is TGTGCCAGCAGGACCACGGGTCTGGGGGCCAACGTCCTGACTTTC.

CDR3 protein: CASHSASKGGGDTQYF. CDR3 coding DNA: TGTGCCAGCCACTCAGCGTCGAAGGGGGGTGGAGATACGCAGTATTTT. The chain uses TRBV28 and TRBJ2-3, with D perhaps being TRBD1 or TRBD2 (6 bases each). The CDR3 contains 16 residues. Trimming removed 8 bases from V and 5 bases from J, with 23 bases in between. Germline CDR1 and CDR2: MDHEN and SYDVKM.

The chain has TRBV19 and TRBJ2-5; 7 nucleotides align to TRBD1. With 4 bases clipped from V and 4 bases from J, the junction kept 9 bases outside the gene matches. This CDR3 is built from 15 residues. Germline CDR1 LNHDA, CDR2 SQIVND (reference sequence). In DNA, the CDR3 is TGTGCCAGTAGTACCCGACAGGGCATAGGAGAGACCCAGTACTTC. This codes for CASSTRQGIGETQYF.

J is TRBJ2-1 and V is TRBV12-5, with 9 bases that match TRBD2. The CDR3 length is 14 residues. Per the germline V gene, CDR1 is LGHNT and CDR2 is FRNRAP. V was pared by 5 bases and J by 7 bases, with 6 bases of the junction left unmatched. The CDR3 here is CASGNSGSLNEQFF. In DNA, the CDR3 is TGTGCTAGTGGTAATAGCGGGAGTTTGAATGAGCAGTTCTTC. The full variable domain, rest sourced from reference TRBV12-5 and TRBJ2-1, is DARVTQTPRHKVTEMGQEVTMRCQPILGHNTVFWYRQTMMQGLELLAYFRNRAPLDDSGMPKDRFSAEMPDATLATLKIQPSEPRDSAVYFCASGNSGSLNEQFFGPGTRLTVL.

The CDR3 loop is CASSPSGGTGELFF. CDR3 nucleotides: TGTGCCAGCAGTCCTAGCGGGGGCACCGGGGAGCTGTTTTTT. The chain employs TRBV7-3 and TRBJ2-2; 10 bases match TRBD2. Losses at the gene ends were 6 bases for V and 4 bases for J; bases not matched to a gene: 2. Looked up from germline, CDR1 is SGHTA and CDR2 is FQGTGA. CDR3 size: 14 residues. The full variable domain, its missing parts supplied by reference TRBV7-3 and TRBJ2-2, is GAGVSQTPSNKVTEKGKYVELRCDPISGHTALYWYRQSLGQGPEFLIYFQGTGAADDSGLPNDRFFAVRPEGSVSTLKIQRTERGDSAVYLCASSPSGGTGELFFGEGSRLTVL.

This clone was recorded only once. The rearrangement uses TRBV6-2 or TRBV6-3 and TRBJ2-1; 9 nucleotides match TRBD1. J was trimmed by 8 bases and V by 4 bases; bases with no gene match: 6. Looked up from germline, CDR1 is MNHEY and CDR2 is SVGEGT. The CDR3 has 14 amino acids. CDR3 sequence reads: CASSSGTGYDEQFF. For the CDR3, the DNA is TGTGCCAGCAGTTCCGGGACAGGGTACGATGAGCAGTTCTTC.

As for this clone: Other DNA sequences within the sample encode an identical CDR3. The CDR3 loop is CASSLDLGGYTF. CDR3 in DNA: TGTGCCAGCAGCTTAGATTTAGGTGGCTACACCTTC. The chain combines TRBV7-9 with TRBJ1-2; D is unresolved. CDR1 SEHNR and CDR2 FQNEAQ come from the germline V gene (reference sequence). CDR3 length: 12 residues. V was pared by 1 base and J by 7 bases, with 7 bases between.

The gene calls are TRBV5-1 and TRBJ1-2, with D perhaps TRBD1 (5 bases). This CDR3 has 14 residues. Trimming shortened V by 3 bases and J by 0 bases, and 9 bases separated the two germline ends. Germline V gene data show CDR1 as SGHRS and CDR2 as YFSETQ. DNA of the CDR3: TGCGCCAGCAGCTGGGACGGACCTAACTATGGCTACACCTTC. Amino acid sequence: CASSWDGPNYGYTF.

The V call is TRBV19, the J call TRBJ1-5; 7 bases fit TRBD1. V lost 5 bases, J lost 6 bases, and 7 bases stayed unmatched. The V gene's germline CDR1 is LNHDA and CDR2 SQIVND (reference sequence). The CDR3 is 14 amino acids. CDR3 in DNA: TGTGCCAGTAGTGTAACAGGGGCGGGTCAGCCCCAGCATTTT. Its protein product is CASSVTGAGQPQHF.

The CDR3 coding sequence is TGTGCCAGCAGTCGCCTCCAGGGGAGACAGCCCCAGCATTTT. It yields the protein CASSRLQGRQPQHF. V and J are TRBV6-2 or TRBV6-3 and TRBJ1-5, with D perhaps matching TRBD1 (6 bases). V was clipped by 5 bases and J by 7 bases, with 15 bases between them. This CDR3 is built from 14 residues. Per the germline V gene, CDR1 is MNHEY and CDR2 is SVGEGT.

In this sample, this clone turned up a few times. The chain couples TRBV7-2 to TRBJ2-7; D unresolved. V lost 4 bases and J lost 5, with 21 bases in between. This CDR3 has 16 residues. CDR1 and CDR2 (germline): SGHTA, FQGNSA. The CDR3 DNA is TGTGCCAGCAGCTCATTCCCCCGGGCGAGATCCCACGAGCAGTACTTC. Translation: CASSSFPRARSHEQYF. The variable domain in full, completed from reference TRBV7-2 and TRBJ2-7, reads GAGVSQSPSNKVTEKGKDVELRCDPISGHTALYWYRQSLGQGLEFLIYFQGNSAPDKSGLPSDRFSAERTGGSVSTLTIQRTQQEDSAVYLCASSSFPRARSHEQYFGPGTRLTVT.

On this clone itself: The sample holds other DNA sequences that translate to the same CDR3. V gene TRBV9 combines with J gene TRBJ2-3, with D tentatively TRBD1 (6 bases). The CDR3 is 15 residues long. Germline-derived CDR1 and CDR2 are SGDLS and YYNGEE. Trimming took 0 bases from V and 3 from J, leaving 11 bases between them. The DNA of the CDR3 is TGTGCCAGCAGCGTAGAACAGGGAAGGACAGATACGCAGTATTTT. Translating gives CASSVEQGRTDTQYF.

J is TRBJ2-7 and V is TRBV3-1 (or the pseudogene TRBV3-2), with TRBD1 identical over 10 bases. This CDR3 has 15 residues. Germline CDR1 and CDR2: LGHDT and YNNKEL (reference sequence). The V gene end was trimmed by 0 bases and the J gene end by 5 bases; junction bases not matched to a gene: 4. The CDR3 nucleotides read TGTGCCAGCAGCCAAGAGGGACAGGGGACCCACGAGCAGTACTTC. Residues: CASSQEGQGTHEQYF.

The chain is built from TRBV28 and TRBJ1-4; 11 bases map to TRBD1. Per the germline V gene, CDR1 is MDHEN and CDR2 is SYDVKM. The CDR3 runs 15 residues. Trimming took 5 bases from V and 7 from J; bases not matched to a gene: 6. The chain's CDR3 is CASSRTGTGGEKLFF. The DNA for the CDR3 is TGTGCCAGCAGTCGGACCGGGACAGGGGGTGAAAAACTGTTTTTT.

The chain joins TRBV19 to TRBJ1-4; 7 bases agree with TRBD1. The CDR3 totals 19 residues. The junction had 17 bases not matched to a gene; V was cut back by 5 bases and J by 2 bases. Germline CDR1 is LNHDA and CDR2 is SQIVND (reference sequence). CDR3 residues: CASSSTPWDSLGTNEKLFF. In nucleotides, the CDR3 is TGTGCCAGTAGTTCAACCCCATGGGACAGCCTGGGGACTAATGAAAAACTGTTTTTT.

The genes are TRBV2 and TRBJ2-5, with 14 bases aligning to TRBD2. Trimming at V came to 7 bases and at J to 7 bases, leaving 20 bases not matched to a gene. The V gene's germline CDR1 is SNHLY and CDR2 FYNNEI. This CDR3 has 19 residues. The CDR3 sequence: CASTAGTSGSFYGVTTQYF. CDR3 DNA sequence: TGTGCCAGCACCGCCGGGACTAGCGGGAGTTTTTACGGAGTAACGACCCAGTACTTC.

The rearrangement links TRBV5-4 to TRBJ1-2; D not resolved. CDR3 length: 13 amino acids. Trimming left V 0 bases short and J 7 bases short, with 10 bases between. The germline V gene has CDR1 SGHNT and CDR2 YYREEE (reference sequence). The DNA of the CDR3 is TGTGCCAGCAGCTTGGCGGACGTCGGTGGCTACACCTTC. It is translated as CASSLADVGGYTF.

The genes are TRBV6-6 and TRBJ1-1; D is unclear. The germline CDR1 and CDR2 sequences are MNHNY and SVGAGI (reference sequence). The ends were cut back, 6 bases at V and 0 bases at J, with 8 bases in the middle. The CDR3 covers 13 residues. The CDR3 loop reads CASSRTMNTEAFF. The CDR3 DNA is TGTGCCAGCAGCCGGACCATGAACACTGAAGCTTTCTTT.

The chain combines TRBV7-2 with TRBJ1-4; 8 bases agree with TRBD1. J lost 4 bases, V lost 3 bases, and 4 bases had no gene match. The CDR3 extends over 15 amino acids. CDR1 is SGHTA, CDR2 FQGNSA, per germline. CDR3 loop: CASSLAGQDNEKLFF. DNA of the CDR3: TGTGCCAGCAGCTTGGCGGGACAGGATAATGAAAAACTGTTTTTT.

The chain couples TRBV7-2 to TRBJ2-7; tentatively, D is TRBD2 (5 bases). V was pared by 5 bases and J by 1 base, with 21 bases between. This CDR3 spans 17 amino acids. Germline assignment: CDR1 SGHTA and CDR2 FQGNSA. The DNA for the CDR3 is TGTGCCAGCAGCCCTCCAGGACGTCTAGGCGGGTCCTACGAGCAGTACTTC. It translates to CASSPPGRLGGSYEQYF.